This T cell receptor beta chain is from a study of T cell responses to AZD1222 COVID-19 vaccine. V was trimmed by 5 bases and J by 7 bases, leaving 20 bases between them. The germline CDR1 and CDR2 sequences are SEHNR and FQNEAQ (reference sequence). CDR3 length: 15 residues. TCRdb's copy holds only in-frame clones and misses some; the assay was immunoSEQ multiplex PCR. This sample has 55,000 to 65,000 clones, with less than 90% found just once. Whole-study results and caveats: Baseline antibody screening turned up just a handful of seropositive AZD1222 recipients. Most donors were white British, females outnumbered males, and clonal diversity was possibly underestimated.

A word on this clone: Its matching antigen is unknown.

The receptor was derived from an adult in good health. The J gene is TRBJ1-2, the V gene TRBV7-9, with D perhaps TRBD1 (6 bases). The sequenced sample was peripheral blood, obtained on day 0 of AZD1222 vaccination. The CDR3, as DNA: TGTGCCAGCAGCCAAAGGCTGGACAGTGGACTTGGCTACACCTTC. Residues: CASSQRLDSGLGYTF.